This T cell receptor beta chain appears in the sequencing data of a study of blood T cell repertoires in COVID-19. The CDR3 covers 18 residues. Trimming took 2 bases from V and 0 from J, leaving 16 bases between them. Germline-derived CDR1 and CDR2 are MDHEN and SYDVKM. Here immunoSEQ multiplex PCR was the method, and the copy in TCRdb shows in-frame clones only, minus some. The sample carries approximately 330,000 clones, more than 75% recorded once. The sample comprised peripheral blood. The TCR sequence derives from a woman aged 50 to 60 with active or convalescent COVID-19. The chain is built from TRBV28 and TRBJ2-2, with D perhaps matching TRBD1 (5 bases). The CDR3 region has the DNA TGTGCCAGCAGTTTAACAGCAGGGAAGAGTCCGAACACCGGGGAGCTGTTTTTT. Amino acids: CASSLTAGKSPNTGELFF.